This T cell receptor beta chain stems from a study of metastatic and nonmetastatic thyroid tumors. Thyroid surgery had not been preceded by any treatment in any patient. TCRdb reanalyzed the PCR reads with MiXCR. This repertoire shows almost 85,000 clones, around 12% found once; its top ten account for roughly 8.2%. CDR3 length: 15 amino acids. Germline values: CDR1 MNHEY, CDR2 SMNVEV (reference sequence). The V end lost 2 bases, the J end lost 4 bases, and 15 bases lay between the germline ends. The source is a female donor with papillary thyroid cancer or a benign thyroid nodule (not recorded which). Some clones in this sample may be carry-over from other donors' samples. The V call is TRBV27, the J call TRBJ2-7; tentatively, D is TRBD1 (5 bases). Sequencing was performed on tumor tissue. The CDR3 DNA reads TGTGCCAGCAGTTTAGGGAAGGGGAAGACATACGAGCAGTACTTC. Translating it yields CASSLGKGKTYEQYF.